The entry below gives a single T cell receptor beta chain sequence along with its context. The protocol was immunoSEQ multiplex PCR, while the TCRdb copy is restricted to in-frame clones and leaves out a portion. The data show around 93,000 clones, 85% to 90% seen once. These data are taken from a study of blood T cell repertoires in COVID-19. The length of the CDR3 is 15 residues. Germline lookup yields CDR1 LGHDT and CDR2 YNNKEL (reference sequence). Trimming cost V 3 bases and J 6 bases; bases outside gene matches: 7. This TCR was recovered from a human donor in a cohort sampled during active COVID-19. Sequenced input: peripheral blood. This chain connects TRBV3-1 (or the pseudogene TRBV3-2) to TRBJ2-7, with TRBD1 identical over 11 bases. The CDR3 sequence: CASSHPSGTGGEQYF. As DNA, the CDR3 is TGTGCCAGCAGCCATCCCAGCGGGACAGGGGGCGAGCAGTACTTC.